This T cell receptor (beta chain) comes out of a study of monozygotic twins with cystic fibrosis. Study summary: With approximately 14 PCR cycles, barcoded libraries came from 2.5 to 3.5 micrograms of fragmented DNA. General study results and limits: V usage most resembled the co-twin in 13 of 16 pairs. Unrelated CF individuals shared fewer identical clonotypes than monozygotic CF twins. In this small cohort, shared CDR3 numbers showed no association with age, concordance or disease severity.

The junction had 4 bases not matched to a gene; V was cut back by 4 bases and J by 1 base. CDR1 and CDR2 (germline): SEHNR, FQNEAQ (reference sequence). The CDR3 is 14 residues long. Libraries were prepared by immunoSEQ multiplex PCR; TCRdb keeps only in-frame clonotypes and omits some of them. In the table there are 30,000 to 40,000 clones, just over 95% of which are singletons. Worth noting for this clone: As yet, its antigen is unknown.

The origin of this receptor is a girl aged 2-10 years with cystic fibrosis. Sequencing input: blood. The chain employs TRBV7-9 and TRBJ2-7; 7 positions match TRBD2. DNA of the CDR3: TGTGCCAGCAGCTCTACTAGCGCTTCCTACGAGCAGTACTTC. Encoded protein: CASSSTSASYEQYF.